The 18 T cell receptor beta chains presented below share a single source sample, sequenced in a study of T cells after somatic rescue of genetic block. Profiling relied on immunoSEQ multiplex PCR, and the TCRdb table lists in-frame clones only, not all of them. The repertoire holds 45,000 to 55,000 clones, with approximately 96% as singletons. The sample comprised peripheral blood mononuclear cells (PBMCs). The receptors were sampled from a child younger than two.

The chain employs TRBV30 and TRBJ1-4, with 10 bases aligning to TRBD1. The germline V gene has CDR1 GTSNPN and CDR2 SVGIG (reference sequence). J was trimmed by 8 bases and V by 3 bases; bases with no gene match: 9. The CDR3 has 15 residues. The CDR3 reads CAWSASGTGDEKLFF. The DNA of the CDR3 is TGTGCCTGGAGCGCATCCGGGACAGGGGACGAAAAACTGTTTTTT. Combining the CDR3 with reference TRBV30 and TRBJ1-4 gives the whole variable domain SQTIHQWPATLVQPVGSPLSLECTVEGTSNPNLYWYRQAAGRGLQLLFYSVGIGQISSEVPQNLSASRPQDRQFILSSKKLLLSDSGFYLCAWSASGTGDEKLFFGSGTQLSVL.

The chain joins TRBV11-2 to TRBJ2-3; D gene ambiguous. CDR1 is SGHAT and CDR2 is FQNNGV in the germline V gene. Trimming shortened V by 4 bases and J by 6 bases, and 11 bases separated the two germline ends. This CDR3 spans 13 amino acids. The CDR3 sequence is CASSWLEADTQYF. The CDR3 DNA reads TGTGCCAGCAGCTGGCTCGAGGCGGATACGCAGTATTTT.

The chain uses TRBV7-2 and TRBJ1-1; 8 nucleotides line up with TRBD1. Per the germline V gene, CDR1 is SGHTA and CDR2 is FQGNSA. CDR3 length: 15 residues. Unmatched junction bases numbered 2, after V lost 1 base and J lost 1 base. CDR3 sequence: CASSLVQGANTEAFF. The DNA for the CDR3 is TGTGCCAGCAGCTTAGTCCAGGGGGCGAACACTGAAGCTTTCTTT.

The J gene is TRBJ1-2, the V gene TRBV19; TRBD1 matches 7 bases. The CDR3 totals 13 residues. V shed 7 bases, J shed 2 bases, and the junction held 4 bases outside the gene matches. Germline V gene data show CDR1 as LNHDA and CDR2 as SQIVND (reference sequence). The CDR3 bases are TGTGCCAGTACCGCGGACAGGAACTATGGCTACACCTTC. This sequence encodes CASTADRNYGYTF.

This sequence joins TRBV21-1 and TRBJ2-1; no check of the table's D call, TRBD2, against the DNA was made. TRBV21-1 is an annotated pseudogene. CDR3 length: 16 amino acids. The CDR3 DNA reads as TGTGCCAGCAGCAAAGGAGGCGGGAGGTTGGACAATGAGCAGTTCTTC. Its translation: CASSKGGGRLDNEQFF.

The chain joins TRBV19 to TRBJ2-1, with TRBD2 matching over 7 bases. V lost 8 bases to trimming and J lost 2 bases; unmatched junction nucleotides: 0. There are 12 residues in the CDR3. Germline CDR1 and CDR2: LNHDA and SQIVND (reference sequence). CDR3 bases: TGTGCCAGTGGGAGGGCCTACAATGAGCAGTTCTTC. Protein sequence: CASGRAYNEQFF.

The genes are TRBV5-6 and TRBJ2-5, with 12 bases that match TRBD2. V lost 0 bases and J lost 3; bases outside the gene matches: 0. CDR1 is SGHDT and CDR2 is YYEEEE in the germline V gene. The CDR3 runs to 15 residues. The CDR3 DNA is TGTGCCAGCAGCTTGGGACTAGCGGGAGAAGAGACCCAGTACTTC. Translating it yields CASSLGLAGEETQYF.

The chain links TRBV5-1 to TRBJ2-5; TRBD1 might be the D (6 bases). The CDR3 spans 14 residues. Deletions cut 2 bases from V and 4 bases from J, with 12 bases between. CDR1 and CDR2 from the germline V gene are SGHRS and YFSETQ. The CDR3 DNA follows: TGCGCCAGCAGCTTAGGGGCAGGGGTAGAGACCCAGTACTTC. The encoded protein is CASSLGAGVETQYF.

The chain links TRBV11-2 to TRBJ2-7, with 8 bases lining up with TRBD2. The CDR3 contains 16 residues. Per the germline V gene, CDR1 is SGHAT and CDR2 is FQNNGV. After removal of 6 bases from V and 2 bases from J, the junction contained 12 bases not matched to a gene. CDR3 sequence (DNA): TGTGCCAGCAGGGGTGGGCTAGCGGGTTCCCCCTACGAGCAGTACTTC. Protein product: CASRGGLAGSPYEQYF.

This chain links TRBV18 with TRBJ2-5; perhaps TRBD2 as D (5 bases). Trimming stripped 6 bases from V and 1 base from J, with 12 bases between. Germline V gene data show CDR1 as KGHSH and CDR2 as LQKENI. CDR3 length: 14 residues. CDR3 coding DNA: TGTGCCAGCTCTGCCGACTATATCCAAGAGACCCAGTACTTC. Its translation: CASSADYIQETQYF. Using reference TRBV18 and TRBJ2-5 for the parts outside the CDR3, the full variable domain is NAGVMQNPRHLVRRRGQEARLRCSPMKGHSHVYWYRQLPEEGLKFMVYLQKENIIDESGMPKERFSAEFPKEGPSILRIQQVVRGDSAAYFCASSADYIQETQYFGPGTRLLVL.

The chain employs TRBV19 and TRBJ1-1; 9 nucleotides line up with TRBD1. The CDR3 contains 14 residues. Germline loops: CDR1 LNHDA, CDR2 SQIVND (reference sequence). V was clipped by 4 bases and J by 1 base; unmatched bases: 1. The CDR3 reads CASSKQGANTEAFF. CDR3 nucleotides: TGTGCCAGTAGTAAACAGGGGGCGAACACTGAAGCTTTCTTT. Based on the CDR3 plus reference TRBV19 and TRBJ1-1, the full variable domain is DGGITQSPKYLFRKEGQNVTLSCEQNLNHDAMYWYRQDPGQGLRLIYYSQIVNDFQKGDIAEGYSVSREKKESFPLTVTSAQKNPTAFYLCASSKQGANTEAFFGQGTRLTVV.

This chain links TRBV4-2 with TRBJ2-5; 8 bases are a match to TRBD1. In germline, CDR1 is LGHNA, CDR2 YNFKEQ. The CDR3 is 14 amino acids. With V trimmed by 3 bases and J by 3 bases, 3 bases remained unmatched. As DNA, the CDR3 is TGTGCCAGCAGCCACCTGACAGGGGAAGAGACCCAGTACTTC. Its translation: CASSHLTGEETQYF.

This chain joins TRBV11-2 and TRBJ1-1; 7 nucleotides agree with TRBD1. This CDR3 comprises 15 residues. J gave up 2 bases and V 5 bases, and 8 bases lay outside the gene matches. The V gene's germline CDR1 is SGHAT and CDR2 FQNNGV. The CDR3 sequence is CASSRWGQTNTEAFF. CDR3 coding DNA: TGTGCCAGCAGCCGCTGGGGACAGACCAACACTGAAGCTTTCTTT.

V gene TRBV4-3 combines with J gene TRBJ2-7; 9 bases are a match to TRBD2. From germline, CDR1 is LGHNA and CDR2 YSLEER. Trimming cost V 3 bases and J 6 bases; bases outside gene matches: 3. This CDR3 contains 13 residues. The CDR3 sequence: CASSQGLAAEQYF. In nucleotides, the CDR3 is TGCGCCAGCAGCCAGGGACTAGCAGCCGAGCAGTACTTC.

This rearrangement joins TRBV5-1 to TRBJ2-5, with TRBD2 matching over 12 bases. Germline CDR1 and CDR2: SGHRS and YFSETQ. Trimming removed 0 bases from V and 3 bases from J; junction bases left unmatched: 0. The CDR3 totals 15 residues. CDR3 region: CASSLASGREETQYF. In DNA, the CDR3 is TGCGCCAGCAGCTTGGCTAGCGGGAGGGAAGAGACCCAGTACTTC.

The V and J genes are TRBV10-3 and TRBJ1-2; D unclear. Trimming took 0 bases from V and 4 from J, leaving 12 bases between them. This CDR3 comprises 15 residues. Germline V CDR1 and CDR2: ENHRY, SYGVKD. As DNA, the CDR3 is TGTGCCATCAGTGAGTCTGGCCCAACGGCCTATGGCTACACCTTC. As protein: CAISESGPTAYGYTF.

The chain links TRBV5-1 to TRBJ2-2; D is tentatively TRBD1 or TRBD2 (5 bases each). CDR1 is SGHRS, CDR2 YFSETQ, per germline. Trimming removed 2 bases at V and 7 bases at J, with 9 bases between. The CDR3 extends over 13 amino acids. CDR3 in DNA: TGCGCCAGCAGCTTTTGGGACGGCGGGGAGCTGTTTTTT. This gives the protein CASSFWDGGELFF.

The chain combines TRBV27 with TRBJ1-5; no definite D call. The CDR3 spans 13 residues. Looked up from germline, CDR1 is MNHEY and CDR2 is SMNVEV (reference sequence). Between the trimmed V and J ends, which lost 2 bases and 7 bases, there was a span of 9 bases. The CDR3 loop is CASSLGPKQPQHF. The CDR3 nucleotides are TGTGCCAGCAGTTTAGGACCTAAGCAGCCCCAGCATTTT.